This T cell receptor (beta chain) was identified during a study of blood T cells in healthy people across ages. Whole-study findings and limits: Older individuals had lower TCR beta diversity per million T cells (the decline was roughly linear).

About this clonotype itself: Its antigen is currently unknown.

Sample-barcoded 5' priming and a J-beta primer mix drove a second PCR of about 7 to 11 cycles. Individual samples furnished no less than 3 million CDR3-containing paired-end reads apiece. TCRdb analysed the 5' RACE reads with MiXCR anew, one entry per CDR3 protein. The data contain about 1.5 million distinct CDR3 sequences, around 40% of them singletons. The people who gave samples were healthy Caucasians from Russia, aged roughly 6 to 95. Total RNA, at least 5.5 micrograms per sample, came from PBMCs. Sequenced material: blood. This receptor was taken from a woman aged 18-29 years in good health.

CDR3 bases: TGTGCCAGCAGTCCCTCCGGCTCGGGTACGCAGTTCTTC. Its translation is CASSPSGSGTQFF. V is TRBV6-2 or TRBV6-3 and J is TRBJ2-1; unclear D gene. Germline V CDR1 and CDR2: MNHEY, SVGEGT. The CDR3 is 13 residues long. Deletions cut 5 bases from V and 12 bases from J, with 17 bases between.